The 2 T cell receptor beta chains in this list originate from one sample, sequenced in a study of blood T cell repertoires in COVID-19. Data came from immunoSEQ multiplex PCR; TCRdb stores just in-frame clones and leaves some out. The sample holds more than 85,000 clones; 70% to 85% are singletons and the top ten take more than 20%. Sequencing used peripheral blood. These receptors originate from a human donor in a cohort sampled during active COVID-19.

This chain uses TRBV2 with TRBJ1-2, with TRBD1 matching 7 bases. Losses at the gene ends were 6 bases for V and 0 bases for J; bases not matched to a gene: 4. The CDR3 runs 14 residues. Germline lookup yields CDR1 SNHLY and CDR2 FYNNEI. The CDR3 DNA reads TGTGCCAGCAGCGGGACAGCAGCTAACTATGGCTACACCTTC. Protein: CASSGTAANYGYTF.

This chain connects TRBV7-3 to TRBJ2-1; TRBD1 matches 11 bases. The CDR3 is 16 residues long. The junction had 9 bases not matched to a gene; V was cut back by 4 bases and J by 7 bases. The germline V gene has CDR1 SGHTA and CDR2 FQGTGA. The CDR3 loop reads CASSSRRDRGGNEQFF. In DNA, the CDR3 is TGTGCCAGCAGCTCACGAAGGGACAGGGGGGGAAATGAGCAGTTCTTC.